These 5 T cell receptor beta chains were sequenced from one sample in a study of CD8 T cells in ankylosing spondylitis. TCRdb passed the 5' RACE reads through MiXCR, listing each CDR3 protein once. The table shows about 44,000 distinct CDR3 sequences, with more than 9.5% occurring only once. Sequencing was done on a sample of blood, either unsorted or a sorted T cell fraction (not recorded which). Source of these receptors: a male donor with ankylosing spondylitis or in good health (not recorded which).

This sequence joins TRBV30 and TRBJ1-1; D gene unclear. This CDR3 spans 10 amino acids. V gave up 1 base and J gave up 3 bases, with 0 bases separating them. Germline V gives CDR1 GTSNPN, CDR2 SVGIG (reference sequence). This CDR3 reads CAWSDTEAFF. The CDR3 DNA reads TGTGCCTGGAGTGACACTGAAGCTTTCTTT.

This clonotype was seen at least ten times. This chain joins TRBV5-1 and TRBJ2-4; the match to TRBD2 covers 8 bases. Germline CDR1 is SGHRS and CDR2 is YFSETQ. The CDR3 is 14 residues long. V lost 0 bases to trimming and J lost 8 bases; unmatched junction nucleotides: 4. The CDR3 is CASSLVAGRDIQYF. CDR3 DNA sequence: TGCGCCAGCAGCTTGGTAGCCGGGAGGGACATTCAGTACTTC.

The CDR3 spells CASSERSVSGANVLTF. The CDR3 DNA sequence: TGTGCCAGCAGTGAAAGGAGCGTTTCTGGGGCCAACGTCCTGACTTTC. This chain links TRBV6-1 with TRBJ2-6; the D is unclear. The length of the CDR3 is 16 residues. Trimming removed 2 bases at V and 1 base at J, with 9 bases between. The germline V gene has CDR1 MNHNS and CDR2 SASEGT.

Ten or more counts support this clonotype. The CDR3 nucleotides are TGTGCCAGCAGTTTCCGGTGGAATCAGCCCCAGCATTTT. Protein: CASSFRWNQPQHF. This sequence joins TRBV3-1 and TRBJ1-5, with D unclear. V lost 6 bases to trimming and J lost 4 bases, with 10 bases between them. CDR1 LGHDT and CDR2 YNNKEL come from the germline V gene (reference sequence). This CDR3 contains 13 residues.

The rearrangement joins TRBV20-1 to TRBJ1-2, with a tentative D call TRBD1 (5 bases). CDR1 and CDR2 from the germline V gene are DFQATT and SNEGSKA (reference sequence). This CDR3 contains 14 residues. V shed 0 bases and J shed 2 bases, with 10 bases lying between them. DNA of the CDR3: TGCAGTGCTAGAGATCCGGGGCCCAACTATGGCTACACCTTC. Protein sequence: CSARDPGPNYGYTF.